These 27 T cell receptor beta chains were all obtained from the same sample, sequenced in a study of human T cells and chemical hapten exposure (TCRdb year 2021). In the paper's terms, the time point label means: pre-sensitization, week 0. This sample's treatment or condition label indicates: therapeutic diphenylcyclopropenone sensitization with weekly scalp DPC. Libraries were prepared through RACE. The instrument given in TCRdb is NextSeq 500. The public reads were reanalyzed by TCRdb: fastp trimming at Q25, MiXCR alignment, in-frame beta chains only. Identical CDR3 proteins give one entry, which carries the most common genes and DNA. Present in this sample are 300,000 to 450,000 distinct CDR3 sequences, 4.5% to 5.5% of which were seen just once. Together, the top ten hold approximately 8.2% of the sample. Specimen: whole blood, collected in connection with sensitization to the hapten diphenylcyclopropenone (DPC). The source is a woman between 18 and 29 years old with alopecia areata. Some clones in this sample may be carry-over from other donors' samples.

The chain carries TRBV7-2 and TRBJ2-3; 9 bases are shared with TRBD2. Germline V lookup: CDR1 SGHTA, CDR2 FQGNSA. The length of the CDR3 is 16 residues. V gave up 2 bases and J gave up 6 bases; unmatched junction bases: 9. CDR3 in amino acids: CASSLRSGGKSDTQYF. CDR3 nucleotide sequence: TGTGCCAGCAGCTTAAGGAGCGGGGGGAAGTCTGATACGCAGTATTTT.

This clonotype was detected a few times. V usage is TRBV4-3 and J usage is TRBJ1-1, with a weak D call TRBD1 (5 bases). The CDR3 loop spans 15 amino acids. V was trimmed by 4 bases and J by 5 bases, leaving 17 bases between them. Germline CDR1 LGHNA, CDR2 YSLEER. CDR3 in DNA: TGCGCCAGCAGCCCAAGAGAAAGGGGTGGAACTGAAGCTTTCTTT. Protein product: CASSPRERGGTEAFF.

This clonotype was found a few times. The chain is built from TRBV20-1 and TRBJ1-1; 8 bases line up with TRBD1. Looked up from germline, CDR1 is DFQATT and CDR2 is SNEGSKA (reference sequence). V dropped 5 bases and J dropped 6; count of bases not matched to a gene: 5. CDR3 size: 12 residues. CDR3 DNA: TGCAGTGCTCCAGACAGGGGCGCTGAAGCTTTCTTT. Amino acids: CSAPDRGAEAFF.

This clonotype came up a few times. The gene calls are TRBV6-5 and TRBJ1-5; a weak D match, TRBD1 (5 bases). Per germline, CDR1 MNHEY and CDR2 SVGAGI. Trimming stripped 0 bases from V and 7 bases from J, with 10 bases between. The CDR3 extends over 14 amino acids. The CDR3 spells CASSYSWRDQPQHF. The CDR3 region has the DNA TGTGCCAGCAGTTACTCGTGGAGGGACCAGCCCCAGCATTTT.

This clonotype was counted only a few times. The V call is TRBV7-2, the J call TRBJ2-7, with TRBD1 matching 11 bases. The germline gives CDR1 SGHTA, CDR2 FQGNSA. The trim removed 3 bases at V and 5 bases at J, leaving 9 bases unmatched. This CDR3 is built from 16 residues. In DNA form, the CDR3 reads TGTGCCAGCAGCTTGGGCCCGAGGACAGGGGGCAACGAGCAGTACTTC. Its translation is CASSLGPRTGGNEQYF.

This clonotype showed up just a few times. The V and J genes are TRBV20-1 and TRBJ1-1; D is ambiguous. Germline values: CDR1 DFQATT, CDR2 SNEGSKA (reference sequence). Trimming removed 3 bases from V and 4 bases from J, with 18 bases in between. CDR3 length equals 15 residues. CDR3 coding DNA: TGCAGTGCTAGTACTTGGGAAGCAAGCGGCACTGAAGCTTTCTTT. It is translated as CSASTWEASGTEAFF.

The chain uses TRBV6-2 or TRBV6-3 and TRBJ1-2, with a tentative D call TRBD1 (5 bases). The length of the CDR3 is 15 residues. The germline V and J ends were trimmed by 5 bases and 7 bases, with 20 bases remaining between them. Germline CDR1 is MNHEY and CDR2 is SVGEGT. The CDR3 sequence is CASSPARQGIGGYTF. CDR3 coding DNA: TGTGCCAGCAGTCCTGCTCGGCAGGGAATCGGTGGCTACACCTTC.

Remarks on this clonotype: A much larger clone lies a single base off, so this may be a read error. The CDR3 DNA reads TGCAGTGCTAGATCCCCGGGGGGGAGGGATCAGCCCCAGCATTTT. As protein: CSARSPGGRDQPQHF. J is TRBJ1-5 and V is TRBV20-1; possibly TRBD1 for D (5 bases). Germline CDR1 DFQATT, CDR2 SNEGSKA (reference sequence). Trimming removed 2 bases from V and 5 bases from J, with 16 bases in between. The CDR3 has 15 residues.

Only a few counts were recorded for this clonotype. V usage is TRBV12-3 or TRBV12-4 and J usage is TRBJ1-5; D is undetermined. V was shortened by 7 bases and J by 4 bases, with 11 bases between the two germline ends. The CDR3 contains 13 residues. The CDR3 is CASTRTENQPQHF. CDR3 DNA sequence: TGTGCCAGCACCAGGACCGAGAATCAGCCCCAGCATTTT.

This clonotype came up many times. This chain connects TRBV7-2 to TRBJ1-6; 7 bases map to TRBD1. Unmatched junction bases numbered 13, after V lost 1 base and J lost 7 bases. The CDR3 length is 18 residues. Germline V gene lookup returns CDR1 SGHTA and CDR2 FQGNSA. The CDR3: CASSLVALIGTENSPLHF. Written as DNA, the CDR3 is TGTGCCAGCAGCTTAGTCGCCCTTATAGGGACAGAGAATTCACCCCTCCACTTT.

This clonotype was recorded at least ten times. V and J are TRBV13 and TRBJ2-1, with 12 nucleotides matching TRBD2. The CDR3 totals 16 residues. V lost 2 bases to trimming and J lost 4 bases; unmatched junction nucleotides: 3. CDR1 PRHDT and CDR2 FYEKMQ come from the germline V gene (reference sequence). CDR3 protein: CASSLSSGGAYNEQFF. For the CDR3, the DNA is TGTGCCAGCAGCTTATCTAGCGGGGGGGCTTACAATGAGCAGTTCTTC.

The V and J genes are TRBV4-3 and TRBJ2-7, with D possibly matching TRBD1 (5 bases). The CDR3 sequence is 15 residues long. Germline CDR1 and CDR2: LGHNA and YSLEER. V was shortened by 0 bases and J by 2 bases, with 11 bases between the two germline ends. The CDR3 region has the DNA TGCGCCAGCAGCCAAGATATATCGACAGCCTACGAGCAGTACTTC. This sequence encodes CASSQDISTAYEQYF.

In this sample, this clonotype turned up once. The J gene is TRBJ2-2, the V gene TRBV20-1; D is perhaps TRBD1 or TRBD2 (5 bases each). V lost 1 base and J 0 bases, leaving 9 bases between the germline ends. The CDR3 has 15 amino acids. CDR1 DFQATT and CDR2 SNEGSKA come from the germline V gene (reference sequence). Here the CDR3 DNA reads TGCAGTGCTAGAGCACCGGGGCCGAACACCGGGGAGCTGTTTTTT. This encodes CSARAPGPNTGELFF.

About this clonotype: A clone one base away is much larger, so this may be a read error. The gene calls are TRBV20-1 and TRBJ2-7; D might be TRBD1 (5 bases). The germline gives CDR1 DFQATT, CDR2 SNEGSKA (reference sequence). The CDR3 totals 13 residues. Trimming removed 2 bases at V and 2 bases at J, with 10 bases between. The CDR3, as DNA: TGCAGTGCTAGAAACCAGGGAACCTACGAGCAGTACTTC. This translates into CSARNQGTYEQYF.

CDR3 DNA: TGTGCCACCAGCAGCAGGGATGGCTCTCCCGGCTACACCTTC. This encodes CATSSRDGSPGYTF. The rearrangement links TRBV15 to TRBJ1-2, with D possibly matching TRBD1 (5 bases). Looked up from germline, CDR1 is LNHNV and CDR2 is YYDKDF (reference sequence). V lost 3 bases, J lost 8 bases, and 16 bases lay in between. The CDR3 sequence is 14 residues long.

This chain links TRBV4-3 with TRBJ2-4, with a possible D match to TRBD2 (6 bases). CDR1 and CDR2 (germline): LGHNA, YSLEER. Trimming pared 0 bases from V and 1 base from J, leaving 13 bases between. CDR3 length equals 17 residues. CDR3 region: CASSQDGIAGAKNIQYF. The CDR3 bases are TGCGCCAGCAGCCAAGATGGTATTGCGGGGGCCAAAAACATTCAGTACTTC.

This clonotype was detected a few times. The chain has TRBV28 and TRBJ2-2; 11 bases are shared with TRBD2. The ends lost 3 bases at V and 5 bases at J; junction bases unmatched: 8. Germline CDR1 and CDR2: MDHEN and SYDVKM. The CDR3 loop spans 17 amino acids. The CDR3 DNA is TGTGCCAGCAGTTTTAGCGGGGGGGCACTAACTACCGGGGAGCTGTTTTTT. This codes for CASSFSGGALTTGELFF.

This clonotype was found a few times. The rearrangement uses TRBV7-8 and TRBJ1-5, with D maybe TRBD1 (6 bases). The V gene lost 5 bases and the J gene lost 0 bases, with 11 bases spanning the gap. The CDR3 loop spans 15 amino acids. Germline V gene data show CDR1 as SGHVS and CDR2 as FQNEAQ. CDR3 sequence: CASSADRYSNQPQHF. For the CDR3, the DNA is TGTGCCAGCAGCGCGGACAGATATAGCAATCAGCCCCAGCATTTT.

This clonotype was observed at least ten times. The chain joins TRBV18 to TRBJ2-2, with 10 bases that match TRBD1. V dropped 0 bases and J dropped 5; count of bases not matched to a gene: 6. The CDR3 spans 17 residues. Per the germline V gene, CDR1 is KGHSH and CDR2 is LQKENI. The CDR3 reads CASSPPKGTGETGELFF. The CDR3 DNA reads as TGTGCCAGCTCACCACCGAAAGGGACAGGGGAGACCGGGGAGCTGTTTTTT.

This clonotype turned up a few times. The genes are TRBV4-2 and TRBJ1-4; D might be TRBD1 (6 bases). CDR1 is LGHNA, CDR2 YNFKEQ, per germline. Trimming took 0 bases from V and 8 from J, leaving 13 bases between them. The CDR3 is 15 amino acids. CDR3: CASSQEGAFLEKLFF. CDR3 coding DNA: TGTGCCAGCAGCCAAGAGGGGGCGTTTTTAGAAAAACTGTTTTTT.

The chain recombines TRBV12-3 or TRBV12-4 with TRBJ1-2; 11 bases are shared with TRBD1. The CDR3 is 19 amino acids. The junction had 16 bases not matched to a gene; V was cut back by 5 bases and J by 2 bases. For the CDR3, the DNA is TGTGCCAGCAGTCTTTTCCCTTACCCCGGGACAGGGGGGAACTATGGCTACACCTTC. Its translation is CASSLFPYPGTGGNYGYTF.

The table lists this clonotype with a few counts. The chain joins TRBV9 to TRBJ2-3; 8 nucleotides match TRBD1. Losses at the gene ends were 3 bases for V and 5 bases for J; bases not matched to a gene: 5. This CDR3 contains 14 residues. CDR1 and CDR2 (germline): SGDLS, YYNGEE. The CDR3 sequence: CASSAPGGLDTQYF. The CDR3 DNA sequence: TGTGCCAGCAGCGCCCCAGGGGGCTTAGATACGCAGTATTTT.

This clonotype has ten or more counts. The rearrangement links TRBV20-1 to TRBJ1-1; D might be TRBD1 (6 bases). Germline assignment: CDR1 DFQATT and CDR2 SNEGSKA (reference sequence). The ends were cut back, 2 bases at V and 1 base at J, with 8 bases in the middle. CDR3 length: 13 amino acids. CDR3 protein: CSARRTENTEAFF. CDR3 nucleotide sequence: TGCAGTGCTAGACGGACAGAGAACACTGAAGCTTTCTTT.

This clonotype was recorded at least ten times. One junction end does not reproduce the germline sequence, and a read error may be involved. CDR3 sequence reads: CASSVAGGTYNEQFF. The CDR3 coding sequence is TGTGCCAGCAGCGTAGCGGGGGGTACCTACAATGAGCAGTTCTTC. The chain links TRBV7-2 to TRBJ2-1; 10 nucleotides line up with TRBD2. Germline lookup yields CDR1 SGHTA and CDR2 FQGNSA. The CDR3 length is 15 residues.

This clonotype was seen many times. The chain combines TRBV11-3 with TRBJ2-1, with D possibly being TRBD1 or TRBD2 (5 bases each). From germline, CDR1 is SGHNT and CDR2 YENEEA. This CDR3 is 15 amino acids long. V was pared by 2 bases and J by 4 bases, with 12 bases between. The CDR3 reads CASSLIRGPYNEQFF. CDR3 sequence (DNA): TGTGCCAGCAGCTTAATCCGGGGCCCTTACAATGAGCAGTTCTTC.

V usage is TRBV7-2 and J usage is TRBJ1-1; D is undetermined. The CDR3 has 16 residues. The V and J ends lost 1 base and 7 bases respectively, with 19 bases between them. Germline CDR1 SGHTA, CDR2 FQGNSA. The CDR3 loop reads CASSLGPVQLGSEAFF. The CDR3 region has the DNA TGTGCCAGCAGCTTAGGTCCCGTACAGTTAGGAAGTGAAGCTTTCTTT.

The V and J genes are TRBV3-1 and TRBJ2-1; possible D gene TRBD1, 6 bases. From germline, CDR1 is LGHDT and CDR2 YNNKEL (reference sequence). This CDR3 comprises 13 residues. The V end lost 0 bases, the J end lost 12 bases, and 12 bases lay between the germline ends. CDR3 in DNA: TGTGCCAGCAGCCAAGATTGGGGGCGTGGGCAGTTCTTC. Its translation: CASSQDWGRGQFF.